Presented here are 7 T cell receptor beta chains from one specimen sequenced in a study of blood T cell repertoires in COVID-19. The assay was immunoSEQ multiplex PCR, and TCRdb's table has in-frame clones only and misses some. The data hold fewer than 150,000 clones, with 70% to 85% observed a single time. The specimen was peripheral blood. The receptors were sampled from a woman aged 50 to 65 with acute or convalescent COVID-19.

V usage is TRBV24-1 and J usage is TRBJ1-2; D call uncertain. V shed 7 bases and J shed 1 base, with 27 bases lying between them. This CDR3 spans 19 amino acids. Germline CDR1 KGHDR, CDR2 SFDVKD. The CDR3 sequence: CATREFVVRREFFNYGYTF. The CDR3 nucleotides read TGTGCCACCAGGGAGTTTGTGGTACGGAGGGAATTTTTTAACTATGGCTACACCTTC.

The V gene is TRBV5-1, the J gene TRBJ2-3; 8 nucleotides align to TRBD2. CDR1 is SGHRS and CDR2 is YFSETQ in the germline V gene. Unmatched junction bases numbered 5, after V lost 7 bases and J lost 4 bases. The CDR3 contains 13 residues. CDR3 region: CASGREGPDTQYF. The CDR3 DNA is TGCGCCAGCGGCCGGGAGGGCCCAGATACGCAGTATTTT.

J is TRBJ1-1 and V is TRBV7-2; maybe TRBD1 (6 bases). There are 15 residues in the CDR3. Per germline, CDR1 SGHTA and CDR2 FQGNSA. V lost 5 bases to trimming and J lost 10 bases, with 23 bases between them. CDR3 nucleotide sequence: TGTGCCAGCAGCCTCAGGGGTCCCGACCTAGTCGGAGCTTTCTTT. Protein product: CASSLRGPDLVGAFF.

The chain couples TRBV30 to TRBJ1-3; possible D gene TRBD1, 6 bases. The CDR3 consists of 13 residues. The germline V and J ends were trimmed by 1 base and 8 bases, with 12 bases remaining between them. Germline loops: CDR1 GTSNPN, CDR2 SVGIG (reference sequence). CDR3 protein: CAWSAGHSDTIYF. The CDR3 region has the DNA TGTGCCTGGAGTGCGGGACACTCGGACACCATATATTTT.

The chain employs TRBV7-3 and TRBJ2-5; weak D call: TRBD1 (6 bases). This CDR3 region has 15 residues. CDR1 is SGHTA and CDR2 is FQGTGA in the germline V gene. V was pared by 5 bases and J by 0 bases, with 13 bases between. The CDR3 DNA reads as TGTGCCAGCAGCCTCGGGGACACCAACCAAGAGACCCAGTACTTC. This translates into CASSLGDTNQETQYF.

This clone was counted between two and nine times. This sequence joins TRBV6-5 and TRBJ2-3; D might be TRBD1 (6 bases). The CDR3 totals 12 residues. V lost 5 bases and J lost 6, with 9 bases in between. Germline lookup yields CDR1 MNHEY and CDR2 SVGAGI. Written as DNA, the CDR3 is TGTGCCAGCAGTCATCAGGGGGATACGCAGTATTTT. Amino acid sequence: CASSHQGDTQYF.

The chain combines TRBV15 with TRBJ2-7; D not certain. CDR1 LNHNV and CDR2 YYDKDF come from the germline V gene (reference sequence). Trimming left V 3 bases short and J 0 bases short, with 9 bases between. The CDR3 extends over 14 amino acids. CDR3 DNA sequence: TGTGCCACCAGCAGTTACTCGGGCTCCTACGAGCAGTACTTC. The encoded protein is CATSSYSGSYEQYF. Drawing the rest from reference TRBV15 and TRBJ2-7, the complete variable domain is DAMVIQNPRYQVTQFGKPVTLSCSQTLNHNVMYWYQQKSSQAPKLLFHYYDKDFNNEADTPDNFQSRRPNTSFCFLDIRSPGLGDTAMYLCATSSYSGSYEQYFGPGTRLTVT.